These 21 T cell receptor beta chains came from one sample sequenced in a study of T cell repertoires in cytomegalovirus infection. TCRdb re-derived calls from the reads in MiXCR, one entry per CDR3 protein. Here the sample spans more than 250,000 distinct CDR3 sequences, roughly 25% being singletons. Antigens of these TCRs are unknown. The material was cultured PBMCs, obtained from culture after CMV antigen stimulation. These receptor sequences come from a human donor in good health (CMV status not recorded). Some clones in this sample may be carry-over from other donors' samples.

V usage is TRBV12-3 or TRBV12-4 and J usage is TRBJ2-7; D may be TRBD2 (5 bases). V dropped 6 bases and J dropped 2 bases, with 14 bases sitting between them. The CDR3 is made up of 14 amino acids. CDR3: CASRVTSSTYEQYF. CDR3 nucleotides: TGTGCCAGCAGAGTAACTAGTTCCACCTACGAGCAGTACTTC.

Only a few counts were recorded for this clonotype. The chain joins TRBV5-1 to TRBJ2-1; 7 nucleotides agree with TRBD2. This CDR3 spans 16 amino acids. V shed 0 bases and J 2 bases; nucleotides not matched to a gene: 5. Germline assignment: CDR1 SGHRS and CDR2 YFSETQ. As DNA, the CDR3 is TGCGCCAGCAGCTTGGATCGAGGGAGGGCCTACAATGAGCAGTTCTTC. This translates into CASSLDRGRAYNEQFF.

This clonotype has only a few counts. J is TRBJ1-1 and V is TRBV15; tentative D call: TRBD1 (5 bases). V lost 1 base and J lost 14, with 26 bases in between. The germline V gene encodes CDR1 LNHNV and CDR2 YYDKDF (reference sequence). This CDR3 has 16 residues. CDR3 DNA: TGTGCCACCAGCAGAGGCAATTCAGGGACCCACGGTACCGGATTCTTT. The encoded protein is CATSRGNSGTHGTGFF.

This clonotype was detected ten times or more. The chain links TRBV7-2 to TRBJ1-5; a possible D gene is TRBD1 (5 bases). Germline CDR1 SGHTA, CDR2 FQGNSA. The CDR3 length is 15 residues. V lost 2 bases, J lost 5 bases, and 13 bases lay in between. CDR3: CASSLIGQGHQPQHF. Written as DNA, the CDR3 is TGTGCCAGCAGCTTAATCGGGCAGGGTCATCAGCCCCAGCATTTT.

This clonotype was recorded at least ten times. V is TRBV7-3 and J is TRBJ2-3; TRBD1 matches 10 bases. Germline assignment: CDR1 SGHTA and CDR2 FQGTGA. The CDR3 is made up of 14 amino acids. The V gene end was trimmed by 5 bases and the J gene end by 7 bases; junction bases not matched to a gene: 6. The CDR3 nucleotides read TGTGCCAGCAGCCAGACAGGGGGCGCGAATACGCAGTATTTT. Its protein is CASSQTGGANTQYF.

This clonotype was counted only a few times. The chain recombines TRBV6-6 with TRBJ2-1, with TRBD1 identical over 9 bases. Per the germline V gene, CDR1 is MNHNY and CDR2 is SVGAGI (reference sequence). CDR3 length: 16 amino acids. The V and J ends lost 6 bases and 6 bases, in that order; junction bases with no gene match: 12. CDR3 DNA: TGTGCCAGCAGGCAACCCACAGGGGGCCCCTCCAATGAGCAGTTCTTC. Translated: CASRQPTGGPSNEQFF.

The rearrangement links TRBV28 to TRBJ2-7; D gene ambiguous. Germline V lookup: CDR1 MDHEN, CDR2 SYDVKM. Trimming took off 5 bases at V and 4 bases at J, with 6 bases between the two ends. The CDR3 runs 11 residues. The CDR3 spells CASSGRYEQYV. CDR3 sequence (DNA): TGTGCCAGCAGTGGGCGTTACGAGCAGTACGTC.

V usage is TRBV7-2 and J usage is TRBJ1-5; 11 bases align to TRBD1. This CDR3 is built from 18 residues. The trim removed 5 bases at V and 5 bases at J, leaving 14 bases unmatched. The germline CDR1 and CDR2 sequences are SGHTA and FQGNSA. CDR3 DNA: TGTGCCAGCAGCCCGCGGGCGGGACAGGGGGAATTTTATCAGCCCCAGCATTTT. It encodes CASSPRAGQGEFYQPQHF.

This clonotype appeared many times. The gene calls are TRBV4-1 and TRBJ2-1; D gene uncertain. The CDR3 is made up of 14 amino acids. Germline CDR1 is MGHRA and CDR2 is YSYEKL. The V end was cut by 3 bases, the J end by 7 bases, with 13 bases between. Here the CDR3 DNA reads TGCGCCAGCAGCCAGCATTACCCGGCTAATGAGCAGTTCTTC. It yields the protein CASSQHYPANEQFF.

This clonotype appeared a few times. This chain links TRBV7-8 with TRBJ2-1; D remains ambiguous. The CDR3 has 13 residues. The V and J ends lost 2 bases and 6 bases respectively, with 8 bases between them. Per germline, CDR1 SGHVS and CDR2 FQNEAQ. The CDR3 here is CASSLYLGNEQFF. CDR3 sequence (DNA): TGTGCCAGCAGCTTATACCTAGGCAATGAGCAGTTCTTC.

This clonotype was picked up a small number of times. The J gene is TRBJ2-5, the V gene TRBV6-1; TRBD2 agrees at 8 bases. V dropped 5 bases and J dropped 3; count of bases not matched to a gene: 8. CDR3 length: 15 amino acids. From germline, CDR1 is MNHNS and CDR2 SASEGT. CDR3 sequence reads: CASSYSAGAEETQYF. The CDR3 DNA is TGTGCCAGCAGTTATTCAGCGGGGGCGGAAGAGACCCAGTACTTC.

The chain has TRBV7-8 and TRBJ2-1, with 13 bases that match TRBD2. Germline assignment: CDR1 SGHVS and CDR2 FQNEAQ. Trimming at V came to 5 bases and at J to 4 bases, leaving 11 bases not matched to a gene. The CDR3 length is 18 residues. The CDR3 region is CASSLILAGGPLYNEQFF. The CDR3, as DNA: TGTGCCAGCAGCCTAATACTAGCGGGAGGGCCCCTTTACAATGAGCAGTTCTTC. Using reference TRBV7-8 and TRBJ2-1 for the parts outside the CDR3, the full variable domain is GAGVSQSPRYKVAKRGQDVALRCDPISGHVSLFWYQQALGQGPEFLTYFQNEAQLDKSGLPSDRFFAERPEGSVSTLKIQRTQQEDSAVYLCASSLILAGGPLYNEQFFGPGTRLTVL.

The chain employs TRBV12-3 or TRBV12-4 and TRBJ1-1, with D unresolved. The germline V and J ends were trimmed by 2 bases and 1 base, with 8 bases remaining between them. The CDR3 is 14 amino acids. In nucleotides, the CDR3 is TGTGCCAGCAGTTTAAGGCAGAGGAACACTGAAGCTTTCTTT. It encodes CASSLRQRNTEAFF.

The V and J genes are TRBV11-2 and TRBJ2-1; 14 positions match TRBD2. CDR1 and CDR2 from the germline V gene are SGHAT and FQNNGV. V shed 5 bases, J shed 1 base, and the junction held 7 bases outside the gene matches. The CDR3 runs to 18 residues. DNA for the CDR3: TGTGCCAGCAGCCCAGAGGGACTAGCGGGAGTATCCTACAATGAGCAGTTCTTC. Translation gives CASSPEGLAGVSYNEQFF.

The table lists this clonotype with a few counts. V usage is TRBV27 and J usage is TRBJ1-3, with D possibly being TRBD1 (6 bases). In germline, CDR1 is MNHEY, CDR2 SMNVEV (reference sequence). This CDR3 contains 15 residues. The V end was cut by 5 bases, the J end by 0 bases, with 11 bases between. The CDR3 DNA follows: TGTGCCAGCAGTATACAGGGCGACTCTGGAAACACCATATATTTT. Amino acids: CASSIQGDSGNTIYF.

This clonotype was seen only a few times. This rearrangement joins TRBV11-2 to TRBJ2-1; D may be TRBD1 (5 bases). This CDR3 contains 15 residues. Germline V gene data show CDR1 as SGHAT and CDR2 as FQNNGV. Trimming pared 1 base from V and 7 bases from J, leaving 14 bases between. CDR3 DNA: TGTGCCAGCAGCTTAGCAGGGTGGGGCAGGAATGAGCAGTTCTTC. Translating it yields CASSLAGWGRNEQFF.

The rearrangement links TRBV14 to TRBJ2-4; weak D call: TRBD1 (6 bases). V was clipped by 6 bases and J by 5 bases, with 11 bases between them. CDR1 and CDR2 (germline): SGHDN, FVKESK. The CDR3 has 13 residues. CDR3 sequence: CASRRDTENIQYF. The CDR3, as DNA: TGTGCCAGCAGACGGGACACCGAAAACATTCAGTACTTC.

The chain has TRBV4-3 and TRBJ1-2; the D gene is possibly TRBD1 (5 bases). Germline values: CDR1 LGHNA, CDR2 YSLEER. The length of the CDR3 is 15 residues. With 0 bases removed from V and 7 bases from J, the gap between germline ends came to 15 bases. The CDR3 DNA is TGCGCCAGCAGCCAAGATAATGACAGTCGCCGTGGCTACACCTTC. Translating it yields CASSQDNDSRRGYTF.

This clonotype was observed many times. The J gene is TRBJ2-6, the V gene TRBV6-5; D gene uncertain. This CDR3 contains 18 residues. The germline V gene encodes CDR1 MNHEY and CDR2 SVGAGI. The V end was cut by 0 bases, the J end by 0 bases, with 12 bases between. The CDR3 bases are TGTGCCAGCAGTTACTCGACGTTGGGCACCTCTGGGGCCAACGTCCTGACTTTC. It specifies CASSYSTLGTSGANVLTF.

A remark on this clonotype: Possible read error: a much larger clone is one base away. V gene TRBV9 combines with J gene TRBJ2-3; D is ambiguous. Per germline, CDR1 SGDLS and CDR2 YYNGEE. The germline V and J ends were trimmed by 1 base and 0 bases, with 6 bases remaining between them. The CDR3 consists of 14 residues. In DNA form, the CDR3 reads TGTGCCAGCAGCGTACGGCAGAGCACAGATACGCAGTATTTT. This translates into CASSVRQSTDTQYF.

This clonotype has only a few counts. For the CDR3, the DNA is TGCGCCAGCAGCTTGGAATGGTTCTCTGGGGCCAACGTCCTGACTTTC. This gives the protein CASSLEWFSGANVLTF. The V and J genes are TRBV5-1 and TRBJ2-6; D is undetermined. Germline V lookup: CDR1 SGHRS, CDR2 YFSETQ. The CDR3 runs 16 residues. Trimming shortened V by 0 bases and J by 0 bases, and 7 bases separated the two germline ends.